Each of the 21 T cell receptor beta chains below was sequenced from the same sample in a study of blood T cells in healthy people across ages. Next came a second PCR, run for about 7 to 12 cycles, which used a sample-barcoded 5' primer along with a J-beta primer mix. From the 5' RACE reads, TCRdb called clonotypes with MiXCR, one entry per CDR3 protein. The repertoire holds roughly 1.7 million distinct CDR3 sequences, with about 35% as singletons. The sequencing sample was made of blood. Receptor source: a woman aged 30 to 39 in good health.

The table lists this clonotype with a few counts. CDR3 loop: CASSADREGEQYF. The CDR3 bases are TGTGCCAGCAGTGCGGACAGAGAGGGCGAGCAGTACTTC. The V call is TRBV6-1, the J call TRBJ2-7, with D possibly matching TRBD1 (6 bases). The V gene's germline CDR1 is MNHNS and CDR2 SASEGT. V was shortened by 4 bases and J by 6 bases, with 13 bases between the two germline ends. This CDR3 spans 13 amino acids.

The rearrangement uses TRBV5-1 and TRBJ1-4; D gene uncertain. The CDR3 runs to 14 residues. The germline V and J ends were trimmed by 0 bases and 5 bases, with 8 bases remaining between them. Germline lookup yields CDR1 SGHRS and CDR2 YFSETQ. The CDR3 nucleotides read TGCGCCAGCAGCTTGGCCACAGTAAATGAAAAACTGTTTTTT. It encodes CASSLATVNEKLFF.

This clonotype was detected ten times or more. The J gene is TRBJ2-7, the V gene TRBV20-1; the match to TRBD2 covers 8 bases. Germline V gene sequence: CDR1 DFQATT, CDR2 SNEGSKA (reference sequence). This CDR3 comprises 14 residues. The junction had 7 bases not matched to a gene; V was cut back by 5 bases and J by 1 base. Here the CDR3 DNA reads TGCAGTGCTCGCCCACAGCGGGGGTCCTACGAGCAGTACTTC. Protein: CSARPQRGSYEQYF.

A few counts support this clonotype. The chain employs TRBV11-2 and TRBJ2-3, with 7 bases that match TRBD2. Unmatched junction bases numbered 12, after V lost 2 bases and J lost 4 bases. The germline V gene encodes CDR1 SGHAT and CDR2 FQNNGV. CDR3 length equals 17 residues. The chain's CDR3 is CASSLLSGAEGADTQYF. In DNA form, the CDR3 reads TGTGCCAGCAGCTTATTAAGCGGGGCGGAAGGCGCAGATACGCAGTATTTT.

This clonotype was picked up a small number of times. This chain's CDR3 is CSATAQGGNQPQHF. The CDR3 DNA follows: TGCAGTGCTACCGCTCAGGGAGGCAATCAGCCCCAGCATTTT. The rearrangement links TRBV20-1 to TRBJ1-5, with a possible D match to TRBD1 (5 bases). V lost 4 bases, J lost 2 bases, and 12 bases lay in between. Germline lookup yields CDR1 DFQATT and CDR2 SNEGSKA (reference sequence). The length of the CDR3 is 14 residues.

This rearrangement joins TRBV20-1 to TRBJ2-5; maybe TRBD2 (6 bases). The ends were cut back, 5 bases at V and 0 bases at J, with 7 bases in the middle. This CDR3 spans 12 amino acids. Germline V CDR1 and CDR2: DFQATT, SNEGSKA (reference sequence). Written as DNA, the CDR3 is TGCAGTGCTCGGGACTACCAAGAGACCCAGTACTTC. Encoded protein: CSARDYQETQYF.

This CDR3 is CASSFRQGRPDTQYF. In DNA form, the CDR3 reads TGTGCCAGCAGCTTCCGGCAGGGGAGGCCAGATACGCAGTATTTT. The V call is TRBV11-2, the J call TRBJ2-3; D tentatively reads TRBD1 or TRBD2 (6 bases each). Germline values: CDR1 SGHAT, CDR2 FQNNGV. This CDR3 contains 15 residues. Deletions cut 3 bases from V and 4 bases from J, with 14 bases between. Looking up the rest from reference TRBV11-2 and TRBJ2-3 gives the full variable domain: EAGVAQSPRYKIIEKRQSVAFWCNPISGHATLYWYQQILGQGPKLLIQFQNNGVVDDSQLPKDRFSAERLKGVDSTLKIQPAKLEDSAVYLCASSFRQGRPDTQYFGPGTRLTVL.

This clonotype was counted ten times or more. The chain joins TRBV6-1 to TRBJ1-2; D is undetermined. Germline V CDR1 and CDR2: MNHNS, SASEGT. V shed 5 bases and J shed 5 bases, with 9 bases lying between them. This CDR3 is 12 amino acids long. CDR3 loop: CASSLSTYGYTF. The DNA for the CDR3 is TGTGCCAGCAGTCTAAGCACTTATGGCTACACCTTC.

The V and J genes are TRBV7-9 and TRBJ2-1; 7 nucleotides line up with TRBD1. The CDR3 is 16 amino acids. Germline V gene sequence: CDR1 SEHNR, CDR2 FQNEAQ (reference sequence). Trimming at V came to 3 bases and at J to 4 bases, leaving 9 bases not matched to a gene. The CDR3 protein is CASSLTSGTAYNEQFF. The CDR3 DNA follows: TGTGCCAGCAGCTTGACCTCCGGGACAGCATACAATGAGCAGTTCTTC.

This clonotype was recorded a few times. The chain links TRBV5-1 to TRBJ2-7, with D possibly being TRBD1 (7 bases). With 1 base removed from V and 1 base from J, the gap between germline ends came to 12 bases. CDR3 length equals 15 residues. Germline V CDR1 and CDR2: SGHRS, YFSETQ. CDR3 sequence reads: CASSLTPGGSYEQYF. The CDR3 DNA follows: TGCGCCAGCAGCTTGACCCCAGGGGGGTCCTACGAGCAGTACTTC.

The chain recombines TRBV7-2 with TRBJ1-2; D not resolved. With 5 bases removed from V and 5 bases from J, the gap between germline ends came to 15 bases. Germline values: CDR1 SGHTA, CDR2 FQGNSA. There are 14 residues in the CDR3. The CDR3 sequence is CASSIPGRKYGYTF. The CDR3 region has the DNA TGTGCCAGCAGCATCCCGGGGAGAAAATATGGCTACACCTTC.

The chain uses TRBV19 and TRBJ2-5; TRBD2 matches 8 bases. V shed 7 bases, J shed 2 bases, and the junction held 3 bases outside the gene matches. CDR1 LNHDA and CDR2 SQIVND come from the germline V gene (reference sequence). CDR3 size: 13 residues. The CDR3 bases are TGTGCCAGTAAAGGCGGGAGGCAAGAGACCCAGTACTTC. This encodes CASKGGRQETQYF.

This clonotype showed up just a few times. The chain joins TRBV15 to TRBJ1-5; no clear D. V dropped 3 bases and J dropped 4 bases, with 16 bases sitting between them. The germline CDR1 and CDR2 sequences are LNHNV and YYDKDF (reference sequence). The CDR3 runs to 16 residues. The CDR3 loop reads CATSSGHSTRNQPQHF. In DNA form, the CDR3 reads TGTGCCACCAGCAGCGGTCACTCAACTCGAAATCAGCCCCAGCATTTT.

Many counts were recorded for this clonotype. The chain couples TRBV29-1 to TRBJ2-1; 10 nucleotides align to TRBD1. Germline CDR1 SQVTM, CDR2 ANQGSEA. V lost 5 bases and J lost 4; bases outside the gene matches: 5. The CDR3 covers 14 residues. CDR3 nucleotides: TGCAGCGTTCCGGGACAGGGGCTTTACAATGAGCAGTTCTTC. The encoded protein is CSVPGQGLYNEQFF.

This sequence joins TRBV27 and TRBJ2-3; D may match TRBD1 or TRBD2 (5 bases each). This CDR3 has 16 amino acids. Germline-derived CDR1 and CDR2 are MNHEY and SMNVEV (reference sequence). V gave up 3 bases and J gave up 9 bases, with 22 bases separating them. The CDR3 sequence is CASSLVPERGMETQYF. CDR3 nucleotide sequence: TGTGCCAGCAGTTTGGTTCCCGAGAGGGGCATGGAAACGCAGTATTTT.

The J gene is TRBJ1-6, the V gene TRBV18, with D hard to call. V lost 3 bases to trimming and J lost 2 bases, with 8 bases between them. The germline CDR1 and CDR2 sequences are KGHSH and LQKENI. The CDR3 extends over 15 amino acids. DNA for the CDR3: TGTGCCAGCTCACCGGAAAGCGCCTATAATTCACCCCTCCACTTT. It encodes CASSPESAYNSPLHF.

This clonotype was detected only a few times. The V and J genes are TRBV5-1 and TRBJ2-1; D unresolved. CDR3 length: 14 residues. The germline V gene encodes CDR1 SGHRS and CDR2 YFSETQ. The V end lost 0 bases, the J end lost 6 bases, and 10 bases lay between the germline ends. This chain's CDR3 is CASSLARQSNEQFF. The CDR3 coding sequence is TGCGCCAGCAGCTTGGCTAGGCAGTCCAATGAGCAGTTCTTC.

The chain is built from TRBV7-9 and TRBJ1-1; D perhaps matches TRBD1 (5 bases). V was pared by 0 bases and J by 3 bases, with 8 bases between. The CDR3 covers 14 residues. Germline V gene lookup returns CDR1 SEHNR and CDR2 FQNEAQ (reference sequence). The chain's CDR3 is CASSLAMGHTEAFF. CDR3 DNA: TGTGCCAGCAGCTTAGCTATGGGACACACTGAAGCTTTCTTT.

This rearrangement joins TRBV6-1 to TRBJ2-7, with TRBD1 matching over 7 bases. V was pared by 2 bases and J by 3 bases, with 10 bases of the junction left unmatched. Germline lookup yields CDR1 MNHNS and CDR2 SASEGT. The CDR3 loop spans 16 amino acids. The CDR3 protein is CASSEPPRGSRYEQYF. The CDR3 nucleotides read TGTGCCAGCAGTGAACCGCCCAGGGGGAGCCGCTACGAGCAGTACTTC.

The V gene is TRBV6-1, the J gene TRBJ2-1, with 12 positions matching TRBD2. V was pared by 6 bases and J by 7 bases, with 7 bases of the junction left unmatched. CDR3 length: 15 residues. CDR1 and CDR2 (germline): MNHNS, SASEGT. The CDR3 bases are TGTGCCAGCAGGAGAGAACTAGCGGGAGGTAATGAGCAGTTCTTC. It translates to CASRRELAGGNEQFF.

Only a few counts were recorded for this clonotype. The genes are TRBV2 and TRBJ2-5; D not resolved. The germline V gene has CDR1 SNHLY and CDR2 FYNNEI. The CDR3 loop spans 15 amino acids. The V end was cut by 3 bases, the J end by 0 bases, with 11 bases between. The CDR3 reads CASSDGYGYQETQYF. In nucleotides, the CDR3 is TGTGCCAGCAGTGACGGTTACGGCTACCAAGAGACCCAGTACTTC.